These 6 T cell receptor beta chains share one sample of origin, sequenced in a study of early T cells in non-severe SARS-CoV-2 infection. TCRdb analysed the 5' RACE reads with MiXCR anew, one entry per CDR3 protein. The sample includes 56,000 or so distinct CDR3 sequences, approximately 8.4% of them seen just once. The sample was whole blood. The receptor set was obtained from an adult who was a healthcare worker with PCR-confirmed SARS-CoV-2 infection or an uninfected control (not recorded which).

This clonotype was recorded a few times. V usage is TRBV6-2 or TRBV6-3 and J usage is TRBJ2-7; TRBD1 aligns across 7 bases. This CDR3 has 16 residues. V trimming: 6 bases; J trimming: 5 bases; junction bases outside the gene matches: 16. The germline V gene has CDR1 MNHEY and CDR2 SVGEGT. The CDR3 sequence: CASSDDRAPLSDEQYF. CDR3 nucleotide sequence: TGTGCCAGCAGCGACGACAGGGCGCCCCTTTCGGACGAGCAGTACTTC.

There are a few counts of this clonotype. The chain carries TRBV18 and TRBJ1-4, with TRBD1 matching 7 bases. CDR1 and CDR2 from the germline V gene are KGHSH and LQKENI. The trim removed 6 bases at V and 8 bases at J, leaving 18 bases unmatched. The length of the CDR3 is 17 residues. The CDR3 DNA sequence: TGTGCCAGCTCTCCGACCCTTACCGCCTCAGGGGGAGAAAAACTGTTTTTT. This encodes CASSPTLTASGGEKLFF.

For the CDR3, the DNA is TGCGCCAGCGGACTAGCGGGTCCATACGAGCAGTACTTC. Protein product: CASGLAGPYEQYF. This rearrangement joins TRBV5-1 to TRBJ2-7; 11 positions agree with TRBD2. The V gene end was trimmed by 7 bases and the J gene end by 4 bases; junction bases not matched to a gene: 4. The CDR3 is 13 residues long. The germline V gene encodes CDR1 SGHRS and CDR2 YFSETQ.

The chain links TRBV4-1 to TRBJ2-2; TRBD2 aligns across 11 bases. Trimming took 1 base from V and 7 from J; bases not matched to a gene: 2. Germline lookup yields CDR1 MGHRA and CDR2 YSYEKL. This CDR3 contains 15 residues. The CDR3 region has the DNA TGCGCCAGCAGCCAAGTACTAGCGGGAGTCGGGGAGCTGTTTTTT. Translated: CASSQVLAGVGELFF.

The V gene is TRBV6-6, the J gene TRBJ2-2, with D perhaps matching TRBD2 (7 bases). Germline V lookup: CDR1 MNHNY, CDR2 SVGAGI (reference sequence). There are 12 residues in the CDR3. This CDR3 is CLAGAGTGELFF. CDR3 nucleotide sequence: TGTCTTGCGGGGGCGGGAACCGGGGAGCTGTTTTTT.

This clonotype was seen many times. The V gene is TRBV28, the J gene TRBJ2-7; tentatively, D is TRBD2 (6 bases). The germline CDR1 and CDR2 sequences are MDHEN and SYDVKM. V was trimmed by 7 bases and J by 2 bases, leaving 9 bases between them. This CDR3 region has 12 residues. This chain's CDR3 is CASNQRAYEQYF. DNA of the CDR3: TGTGCCAGCAACCAGCGGGCCTACGAGCAGTACTTC. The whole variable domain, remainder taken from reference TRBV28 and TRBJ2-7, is DVKVTQSSRYLVKRTGEKVFLECVQDMDHENMFWYRQDPGLGLRLIYFSYDVKMKEKGDIPEGYSVSREKKERFSLILESASTNQTSMYLCASNQRAYEQYFGPGTRLTVT.